The 3 T cell receptor beta chains below come from one sample, sequenced in a study of memory CD4+ T cells and cytomegalovirus serostatus. Profiled with immunoSEQ multiplex PCR; TCRdb holds only in-frame clones, not every one. The sample carries over 35,000 clones, just under 80% recorded once. Single viable CD3+CD4+CD8-CD45RO+ cells were sorted as the memory CD4+ T cells. Sequencing was done on a sample of memory CD4+ T cells from blood. All receptors come from an adult in good health and CMV-seronegative.

The rearrangement links TRBV7-3 to TRBJ2-5, with 15 bases fitting TRBD2. V was clipped by 5 bases and J by 2 bases; unmatched bases: 9. From germline, CDR1 is SGHTA and CDR2 FQGTGA. CDR3 length: 18 residues. The CDR3 loop is CASSDSGLAGGGQETQYF. CDR3 in DNA: TGTGCCAGCAGCGATTCGGGACTAGCGGGGGGAGGTCAAGAGACCCAGTACTTC.

This clone was found once. This rearrangement joins TRBV19 to TRBJ2-1, with D possibly matching TRBD2 (7 bases). Germline CDR1 is LNHDA and CDR2 is SQIVND (reference sequence). The CDR3 covers 11 residues. V lost 7 bases and J lost 12, with 13 bases in between. The CDR3 DNA sequence: TGTGCCAGTACCCTCGGGGGGCGGCAGTTCTTC. Amino acid sequence: CASTLGGRQFF.

The J gene is TRBJ2-3, the V gene TRBV7-6; unclear D gene. Trimming shortened V by 1 base and J by 0 bases, and 8 bases separated the two germline ends. Germline V gene sequence: CDR1 SGHVS, CDR2 FNYEAQ. CDR3 length: 15 residues. The CDR3 nucleotides are TGTGCCAGCAGCTTAGGTCTAGGCAGCACAGATACGCAGTATTTT. Translating gives CASSLGLGSTDTQYF.